Listed below are T cell receptor beta chains from one sample, sequenced in a study of blood T cell repertoires in COVID-19. Profiling relied on immunoSEQ multiplex PCR, and the TCRdb table lists in-frame clones only, not all of them. The sample yields roughly 430,000 clones, roughly 86% seen once. The sequenced material came from PBMCs or T cells enriched from blood (not recorded which). The receptors come from a woman aged 40 to 50 with acute COVID-19. Each CDR3 is given with its conserved first and last residue. The D gene is left open where the match is weak. Clone size appears in some rows only: once, few, many, or a class for an expanded clone.

abundance	j_gene	v_gene	d_gene	len	CDR3nt	CDR3aa
-	TRBJ1-2	TRBV7-2	-	14	TGTGCCAGCAGCTTAAACCCGCCGCGAAGCGGCTACACCTTC	CASSLNPPRSGYTF
-	TRBJ2-7	TRBV3-1/TRBV3-2	-	15	TGTGCCAGCAGCCAAGGGACGGGACAATCCTACGAGCAGTACTTC	CASSQGTGQSYEQYF
few	TRBJ2-2	TRBV5-1	TRBD1	14	TGCGCCAGCAGCTTAGGACAGGGTACCGGGGAGCTGTTTTTT	CASSLGQGTGELFF
-	TRBJ2-7	TRBV19	TRBD1	14	TGTGCCAGTAGTCGAGACAGGGTGTCTTACGAGCAGTACTTC	CASSRDRVSYEQYF
-	TRBJ1-3	TRBV19	TRBD1	17	TGTGCCAGTAGTATAGACCTGGGGACAGCCTCTGGAAACACCATATATTTT	CASSIDLGTASGNTIYF
-	TRBJ2-1	TRBV19	-	19	TGTGCCAGTAGGGGGGGACTTTCCCCCGAGAAAGGGCTGTTGGATGAGCAGTTCTTC	CASRGGLSPEKGLLDEQFF
-	TRBJ2-3	TRBV7-9	TRBD1	13	TGTGCCAGCAGAAGGACAGGGTCAGATACGCAGTATTTT	CASRRTGSDTQYF
-	TRBJ1-1	TRBV18	TRBD1	14	TGTGCCAGCTCAGAAAGGGGGCAAGACACTGAAGCTTTCTTT	CASSERGQDTEAFF
once	TRBJ1-1	TRBV19	-	14	TGTGCCAGTATCATGACGGGGGGGTACACTGAAGCTTTCTTT	CASIMTGGYTEAFF
-	TRBJ1-2	TRBV29-1	-	13	TGCAGCGTTGCCGGGCAGGGGATAGGTGGCTACACCTTC	CSVAGQGIGGYTF
-	TRBJ1-4	TRBV7-9	TRBD1	13	TGTGCCAGCAGAGACAGGGGTTCCGAGGAACTGTTTTTT	CASRDRGSEELFF
-	TRBJ2-2	TRBV5-1	TRBD1	15	TGCGCCAGCAGCTTGGTCTACAGGGGGACCGGGGAGCTGTTTTTT	CASSLVYRGTGELFF
few	TRBJ1-1	TRBV30	-	13	TGTGCCTGGAGTATCAAATCATACACTGAAGCTTTCTTT	CAWSIKSYTEAFF
-	TRBJ2-1	TRBV11-3	TRBD2	15	TGTGCCAGCAGCTTAGTCAGCGGGGGATACAATGAGCAGTTCTTC	CASSLVSGGYNEQFF
-	TRBJ1-3	TRBV1	-	17	TGCACCAGCAGCCAAGCCGCCCAGTTCGTCTCTGGAAACACCATATATTTT	CTSSQAAQFVSGNTIYF
-	TRBJ1-5	TRBV30	-	15	TGTGCCTGGAGTGTAGGGGCTTATAGCAATCAGCCCCAGCATTTT	CAWSVGAYSNQPQHF
-	TRBJ1-5	TRBV27	TRBD1	18	TGTGCCAGCAGCCCAGGACAGGTCCGAAGATATAGCAATCAGCCCCAGCATTTT	CASSPGQVRRYSNQPQHF
-	TRBJ2-1	TRBV10-3	-	13	TGTGCCATCAGCGGGGACTTACCAGGGGAGCAGTTCTTC	CAISGDLPGEQFF
-	TRBJ2-5	TRBV3-1/TRBV3-2	TRBD2	15	TGTGCCAGCAGCAGAGAGCGGACTAGCGTTGGGACCCAGTACTTC	CASSRERTSVGTQYF
once	TRBJ1-1	TRBV15	TRBD1	15	TGTGCCACCAGCAGATCGACAGGGGGAGACACTGAAGCTTTCTTT	CATSRSTGGDTEAFF
-	TRBJ1-1	TRBV19	TRBD1	13	TGTGCCAGTAGTATTGGGCAGGGGGGTGAAGCTTTCTTT	CASSIGQGGEAFF
-	TRBJ2-1	TRBV11-3	TRBD1	16	TGTGCCAGCAGCTTAGGATTTGGGACAGCTTACAATGAGCAGTTCTTC	CASSLGFGTAYNEQFF
-	TRBJ1-4	TRBV2	-	13	TGTGCCGGTCGGCAGGGGAGGGAGGAAAAACTGTTTTTT	CAGRQGREEKLFF
-	TRBJ2-3	TRBV5-4	TRBD2	14	TGTGCCAGCAGCTTGGGACTAGCCTCTAATACGCAGTATTTT	CASSLGLASNTQYF
-	TRBJ2-7	TRBV3-1/TRBV3-2	TRBD1	15	TGTGCCAGCAGCCAAAGTCCGTCAGGGGGCCGCGAGCAGTACTTC	CASSQSPSGGREQYF
many	TRBJ1-1	TRBV4-2	-	15	TGTGCCAGCAGCCAAGATCTTACTGGACAGACTGAAGCTTTCTTT	CASSQDLTGQTEAFF
-	TRBJ1-1	TRBV11-2	-	13	TGTGCCAGCAGCTGGGGGAGGGGGAATGAAGCTTTCTTT	CASSWGRGNEAFF
-	TRBJ1-4	TRBV19	-	14	TGTGCCAGCCGATTAGGGGGAACTAATGAAAAACTGTTTTTT	CASRLGGTNEKLFF
-	TRBJ1-2	TRBV19	-	15	TGTGCCAGTAGGCCATACAGGGAGTCAAACTATGGCTACACCTTC	CASRPYRESNYGYTF
-	TRBJ1-2	TRBV29-1	-	15	TGCAGCGTTGAAGATGTCGGGGGATATAACTATGGCTACACCTTC	CSVEDVGGYNYGYTF
-	TRBJ2-7	TRBV7-9	TRBD2	16	TGTGCCAGCAGCCATATAGCGGGGCCTAGCTCCTACGAGCAGTACTTC	CASSHIAGPSSYEQYF
-	TRBJ1-3	TRBV20-1	-	14	TGCAGTGCTAGTTCCACTGGCTCTGGAAACACCATATATTTT	CSASSTGSGNTIYF
few	TRBJ1-6	TRBV4-1	-	18	TGCGCCAGCAGCCAAGGTGGGCAGGGGCCCAGGCCGAATTCACCCCTCCACTTT	CASSQGGQGPRPNSPLHF
-	TRBJ1-4	TRBV18	-	15	TGTGCCAGCTCACCACCGTCGGGGGTTGGTGAAAAACTGTTTTTT	CASSPPSGVGEKLFF
-	TRBJ1-3	TRBV7-9	TRBD1	17	TGTGCCAGCAGCGAACCGGGACAGGGCGTATCTGGAAACACCATATATTTT	CASSEPGQGVSGNTIYF
-	TRBJ2-2	TRBV2	-	15	TGTGCCAGCAGTGAAATGGGGGGGCGCACCGGGGAGCTGTTTTTT	CASSEMGGRTGELFF
few	TRBJ1-2	TRBV6-1	-	16	TGTGCCAGCAGTGAAGTTGAAGGGGACAAAGTATATGGCTACACCTTC	CASSEVEGDKVYGYTF
-	TRBJ2-2	TRBV9	TRBD2	15	TGTGCCAGCTCGGCTAGCGGGGAGAACACCGGGGAGCTGTTTTTT	CASSASGENTGELFF
-	TRBJ2-6	TRBV19	TRBD1	16	TGTGCCAGTAGTGGGGACAGGGGGGCCGGGGCCAACGTCCTGACTTTC	CASSGDRGAGANVLTF
-	TRBJ2-3	TRBV11-3	TRBD2	17	TGTGCCAGCAGCTTAGGCCTAGCGGGGGCCCCCACAGATACGCAGTATTTT	CASSLGLAGAPTDTQYF
once	TRBJ2-5	TRBV5-4	TRBD1	15	TGTGCCAGCAGCGTCAAACAGGGGGCTGGAGAGACCCAGTACTTC	CASSVKQGAGETQYF
-	TRBJ1-2	TRBV29-1	TRBD1	13	TGCAGCGTTGGCCAACAGGGGGCGGCTGGCTACACCTTC	CSVGQQGAAGYTF
-	TRBJ2-7	TRBV5-1	-	15	TGCGCCAGCAGCCCCGGAGGGGGCACAACCTACGAGCAGTACTTC	CASSPGGGTTYEQYF
-	TRBJ2-3	TRBV23-1	TRBD1	14	TGCGCCAGCCCTCGGGACAGGGGGACAGATACGCAGTATTTT	CASPRDRGTDTQYF
few	TRBJ1-3	TRBV25-1	TRBD1	15	TGTGCCAGCAGTGGGACAGGTGGAGCCGGAAACACCATATATTTT	CASSGTGGAGNTIYF
-	TRBJ2-1	TRBV30	TRBD2	15	TGTGCCTGGAAGAGTCGGGGGGGCGCCTACAATGAGCAGTTCTTC	CAWKSRGGAYNEQFF
-	TRBJ1-3	TRBV5-4	TRBD1	16	TGTGCCAGCACCCGGACAGGGGAGAGCTCTGGAAACACCATATATTTT	CASTRTGESSGNTIYF
once	TRBJ2-7	TRBV27	TRBD1	16	TGTGCCAGCAGTTTATCATGGGGACAGGTGAACTACGAGCAGTACTTC	CASSLSWGQVNYEQYF
few	TRBJ2-1	TRBV30	-	12	TGTGCCTGGAGTGTATCTCCCAATGAGCAGTTCTTC	CAWSVSPNEQFF
-	TRBJ2-3	TRBV3-1/TRBV3-2	-	15	TGTGCCAGCAGCCAACCGGGGTATTGGGGAGATACGCAGTATTTT	CASSQPGYWGDTQYF
once	TRBJ2-1	TRBV6-5	TRBD1	14	TGTGCCAGCAGCGAGGACAGGGCGGCCAATGAGCAGTTCTTC	CASSEDRAANEQFF
-	TRBJ2-3	TRBV30	-	15	TGTGCCTGGAGTCTCGACCCGCGGGGCACAGATACGCAGTATTTT	CAWSLDPRGTDTQYF
-	TRBJ2-1	TRBV10-3	TRBD1	15	TGTGCCATCAGTGCACGGACAGGAGAGAGCGATGAGCAGTTCTTC	CAISARTGESDEQFF
-	TRBJ2-3	TRBV3-1/TRBV3-2	TRBD1	16	TGTGCCAGCAGCCAATACGACAGGGGAGGCACAGATACGCAGTATTTT	CASSQYDRGGTDTQYF